The rows below give T cell receptor beta chains drawn from one sample of a study of radiation and T cells in renal cell carcinoma. Using immunoSEQ multiplex PCR, the repertoire was profiled, and TCRdb retains in-frame clones only, with some absent. This table holds tens of thousands of clones, over 65% found once. The sample here was blood, taken from a patient whose treatment included radiotherapy and nephrectomy. These TCRs come from a man aged 55-75 years with renal cell carcinoma. CDR3s include the opening cysteine and the closing phenylalanine or tryptophan. The D gene is left open where the match is weak. Size is stated for part of the rows, as once, few or many counts, or as a class when the clone is expanded.

11	TRBV20-1	NA	TRBJ2-7	NA	TGCAGTGCCAGAACGGGGTACGAGCAGTACTTC	CSARTGYEQYF
13	TRBV28	NA	TRBJ2-7	NA	TGTGCCAGCAGTCCCCCAGGGGTCGGGGAGCAGTACTTC	CASSPPGVGEQYF
17	TRBV27	NA	TRBJ2-7	TRBD2	TGTGCCAGCAGCCTTCGGCCTCCCCAGCGGGAGTACGAAGAGCAGTACTTC	CASSLRPPQREYEEQYF
18	TRBV14	once	TRBJ2-5	NA	TGTGCCAGCAGCCATATTATTCCCGGGACTCGGGTCGCAGAGACCCAGTACTTC	CASSHIIPGTRVAETQYF
15	TRBV5-1	NA	TRBJ2-1	TRBD2	TGCGCCAGCAGCGGGGGACTAGCGGGAGTTGATGAGCAGTTCTTC	CASSGGLAGVDEQFF
14	TRBV18	NA	TRBJ2-7	TRBD1	TGTGCCAGCTCACTCGGGACAGAGTCCTACGAGCAGTACTTC	CASSLGTESYEQYF
12	TRBV2	few	TRBJ1-4	NA	TGTGCCAGTTCGACCTTTAATGAAAAACTGTTTTTT	CASSTFNEKLFF
14	TRBV5-8	NA	TRBJ1-2	NA	TGTGCCAGCAGCACCCCGGACATGAACTATGGCTACACCTTC	CASSTPDMNYGYTF
14	TRBV6-1	few	TRBJ1-1	NA	TGTGCCAGCACTTTAAGTGGGATGTGGGCTGAAGCTTTCTTT	CASTLSGMWAEAFF
15	TRBV4-2	NA	TRBJ1-3	NA	TGTGCCAGCAGCCAAGGGTGGCCCTCTGGAAACACCATATATTTT	CASSQGWPSGNTIYF
16	TRBV5-4	NA	TRBJ2-7	TRBD2	TGTGCCAGCAGCTTGGCTGGGACTAGCGGGGCCTACGAGCAGTACTTC	CASSLAGTSGAYEQYF
12	TRBV28	NA	TRBJ2-2	NA	TGTGCCAGCAACTCGAACACCGGGGAGCTGTTTTTT	CASNSNTGELFF
14	TRBV19	NA	TRBJ1-5	NA	TGTGCCAGTAGTGTAGGAGGTGGGAGTCAGCCCCAGCATTTT	CASSVGGGSQPQHF
14	TRBV7-6	NA	TRBJ1-2	NA	TGTGCCAGCAGCAGCTACGGATCGGGTGCTGGCTACACCTTC	CASSSYGSGAGYTF
16	TRBV18	NA	TRBJ2-3	TRBD1	TGTGCCAGCTCAAACTATCGACAGGGGAAAGCAGATACGCAGTATTTT	CASSNYRQGKADTQYF
16	TRBV6-1	once	TRBJ1-4	TRBD1	TGTGCCAGCAGTGAAGCGCTCGGGACAGGGTATGAGGGGTGGAATTTT	CASSEALGTGYEGWNF
14	TRBV5-1	NA	TRBJ2-7	NA	TGCGCCAGCAGCTTGGGGGACAAACCCTACGAGCAGTACTTC	CASSLGDKPYEQYF
12	TRBV5-1	NA	TRBJ2-5	NA	TGCGCCAGCAGCCTATCGGGAGAGACCCAGTACTTC	CASSLSGETQYF
15	TRBV4-1	once	TRBJ2-1	TRBD2	TGCGCCAGCAGTCAGACTAGCGGGACCTACAATGAGCAGTTCTTC	CASSQTSGTYNEQFF
15	TRBV21-1	NA	TRBJ2-5	NA	TGTGCCAGCAGCAAATTCTACAGGGCCCAAGAGACCCAGTACTTC	CASSKFYRAQETQYF
19	TRBV4-1	NA	TRBJ2-2	TRBD2	TGCGCCAGCAGCCAAGAAGGCGTTGCGGGAGTGGCGAACACCGGGGAGCTGTTTTTT	CASSQEGVAGVANTGELFF
13	TRBV14	NA	TRBJ1-1	NA	TGTGCCAGCAGCCAGGTGGCATACACTGAAGCTTTCTTT	CASSQVAYTEAFF
14	TRBV5-1	NA	TRBJ2-2	NA	TGCGCCAGCAGCTTCACTACGAACACCGGGGAGCTGTTTTTT	CASSFTTNTGELFF
15	TRBV6-5	NA	TRBJ2-2	NA	TGTGCCAGCAGGCGCTGGACCCAGAACACCGGGGAGCTGTTTTTT	CASRRWTQNTGELFF
14	TRBV7-3	few	TRBJ2-1	NA	TGTGCCAGCAGCCCTCCGGGACTCAACAATGAGCAGTTCTTC	CASSPPGLNNEQFF
15	TRBV18	NA	TRBJ2-2	NA	TGTGCCAGCTCACGAGGCGGGACGGGCACCGGGGAGCTGTTTTTT	CASSRGGTGTGELFF
15	TRBV10-3	once	TRBJ1-2	NA	TGTGCCATCAGTGAGTCGGCCCGACGGGGGGATGGCTACACCTTC	CAISESARRGDGYTF
13	TRBV9	NA	TRBJ2-3	NA	TGTGCCAGCAGCGGTCCCGGTACAGATACGCAGTATTTT	CASSGPGTDTQYF
14	TRBV6-4	NA	TRBJ2-1	TRBD2	TGTGCCAGCAGTGTACTAGCGGGAGGAAGGGAGCAGTTCTTC	CASSVLAGGREQFF
14	TRBV4-1	NA	TRBJ1-1	NA	TGCGCCAGCGGCCAGGACAGTATGAACACTGAAGCTTTCTTT	CASGQDSMNTEAFF
14	TRBV28	NA	TRBJ1-5	NA	TGTGCCAGCAGTATGGGGGGCGACAATCAGCCCCAGCATTTT	CASSMGGDNQPQHF
12	TRBV28	NA	TRBJ2-3	NA	TGTGCCACCGCCGGCAACACAGATACGCAGTATTTT	CATAGNTDTQYF
13	TRBV7-2	NA	TRBJ2-1	TRBD2	TGTGCCAGCAGCTTAGGGGGACTAGTTCAGCAGTTCTTC	CASSLGGLVQQFF
16	TRBV7-2	NA	TRBJ2-5	TRBD2	TGTGCCAGCAGCTATGGACTAGCGGACTACCAAGAGACCCAGTACTTC	CASSYGLADYQETQYF
15	TRBV5-8	once	TRBJ2-3	TRBD2	TGTGCCAGCAGCTCCGGGACTAGCGGGAGAGATACGCAGTATTTT	CASSSGTSGRDTQYF
15	TRBV19	once	TRBJ1-5	TRBD1	TGTGCCAGTAGGACGACAGGGGAAAGCAATCAGCCCCAGCATTTT	CASRTTGESNQPQHF
15	TRBV5-1	NA	TRBJ2-1	TRBD2	TGCGCCAGCAGCTCAGGACTAGCGGGAGTCTCTGAGCAGTTCTTC	CASSSGLAGVSEQFF
14	TRBV27	NA	TRBJ2-7	NA	TGTGCCAGCAGGCCCCGAGGGTTTGGGTACGAGCAGTACTTC	CASRPRGFGYEQYF
17	TRBV19	NA	TRBJ2-1	TRBD2	TGTGCCAGTAGTTGGAGTAGCGGGCGGAGCTCCTACAATGAGCAGTTCTTC	CASSWSSGRSSYNEQFF
15	TRBV27	NA	TRBJ2-1	NA	TGTGCCAGCAGTTCGATCTGGGGGAGGCACAATGAGCAGTTCTTC	CASSSIWGRHNEQFF
19	TRBV27	NA	TRBJ2-4	TRBD2	TGTGCCAGCAGTTTATACGGGAGGGCGCCGGCTGGACCCAAAAACATTCAGTACTTC	CASSLYGRAPAGPKNIQYF
15	TRBV4-1	NA	TRBJ2-7	TRBD1	TGCGCCAGCAGCCAGGCGACAGGGACGGGCTACGAGCAGTACTTC	CASSQATGTGYEQYF
13	TRBV29-1	few	TRBJ1-1	NA	TGCAGCGTTGGCTATGGATCGAGCACTGAAGCTTTCTTT	CSVGYGSSTEAFF
16	TRBV5-8	NA	TRBJ2-7	TRBD1	TGTGCCAGCAGCTCCCTAAGGGACAGTGTTTCCTACGAGCAGTACTTC	CASSSLRDSVSYEQYF
15	TRBV5-1	once	TRBJ1-2	NA	TGCGCCAGCAGCTCCGGGTCGGGACTTCAATATGGCTACACCTTC	CASSSGSGLQYGYTF
15	TRBV29-1	NA	TRBJ2-1	TRBD2	TGCAGCGTTGACTCAGGACTAGCGGGGACCAATGAGCAGTTCTTC	CSVDSGLAGTNEQFF
17	TRBV2	NA	TRBJ2-5	TRBD1	TGTGCCAGCAAACCACAGGGGGCCCGATCGTACCAAGAGACCCAGTACTTC	CASKPQGARSYQETQYF
15	TRBV7-6	NA	TRBJ2-1	NA	TGTGCCAGCAGCTTTAAGCGGATTCACTACAATGAGCAGTTCTTC	CASSFKRIHYNEQFF
13	TRBV28	few	TRBJ1-1	NA	TGTGCCAGCAGCGAGGGAGGGAACACTGAAGCTTTCTTT	CASSEGGNTEAFF
12	TRBV9	NA	TRBJ2-5	NA	TGTGCCAGCAGCCCGAACCTGGAGACCCAGTACTTC	CASSPNLETQYF
15	TRBV6-1	NA	TRBJ2-5	TRBD1	TGTGCCAGCAGTGATACAGGGGGTAGCCAAGAGACCCAGTACTTC	CASSDTGGSQETQYF
14	TRBV7-9	NA	TRBJ2-7	NA	TGTGCCAGCAGCTTAGTTCTAACATCAAGCGAGCAGTACTTC	CASSLVLTSSEQYF
14	TRBV5-1	NA	TRBJ2-3	TRBD2	TGCGCCAGCAGCGGCGGGAGGGGCTCAGATACGCAGTATTTT	CASSGGRGSDTQYF
13	TRBV13	NA	TRBJ1-4	TRBD1	TGTGCCAGCAGCGAGACAGGGAATGAAAAACTGTTTTTT	CASSETGNEKLFF
14	TRBV14	NA	TRBJ1-2	NA	TGTGCCAGCAGCCGCGACAGATCTAACTATGGCTACACCTTC	CASSRDRSNYGYTF
15	TRBV27	NA	TRBJ2-5	NA	TGTGCCAGCAGCTCTGCCGGAACCTACAGGGAGACCCAGTACTTC	CASSSAGTYRETQYF
18	TRBV12-1	NA	TRBJ2-1	NA	TGTGCCAGCAGCCCCCTCCGGTTGGGATCTAGTAACGAGAATGAGCAGTTCTTC	CASSPLRLGSSNENEQFF
13	TRBV19	few	TRBJ1-1	NA	TGTGCCAGTACGCCAGATGTGAACACTGAAGCTTTCTTT	CASTPDVNTEAFF
16	TRBV5-1	NA	TRBJ2-5	TRBD1	TGCGCCAGCAGCTTCGGGATCGGACAGGGGGCTCAGACCCAGTACTTC	CASSFGIGQGAQTQYF
14	TRBV6-5	NA	TRBJ2-7	TRBD2	TGTGCCAGCGGAAGGGGACTACAGACCTACGAGCAGTACTTC	CASGRGLQTYEQYF